The rows below give T cell receptor beta chains drawn from one sample of a study of cytomegalovirus exposure and HLA in healthy donors. TCRdb's table, derived via immunoSEQ multiplex PCR, lists solely in-frame clones and lacks some. The repertoire includes around 150,000 clones, 68% of them detected once, and 2.5% to 3.5% sits in the top ten. The sample taken for sequencing was PBMCs. The source is a woman aged 40 to 50 in good health and CMV-seropositive. Each CDR3 is given with its conserved first and last residue. Each record gives: clone size, D gene, J gene, V gene, CDR3 DNA, CDR3 protein. The D gene is left open where the match is weak. Rows give clone size only sometimes, using once, few, many, or a class for an expanded clone.

abundance: NA
d_gene: TRBD1
j_gene: TRBJ2-4
v_gene: TRBV28
CDR3nt: TGTGCCAGCAGTACAGGGGTTGGAAACATTCAGTACTTC
CDR3aa: CASSTGVGNIQYF

abundance: NA
d_gene: NA
j_gene: TRBJ1-1
v_gene: TRBV19
CDR3nt: TGTGCCAGTAGTATACAGGTGACAGGTGAAGCTTTCTTT
CDR3aa: CASSIQVTGEAFF

abundance: NA
d_gene: NA
j_gene: TRBJ1-2
v_gene: TRBV29-1
CDR3nt: TGCAGCGTTGAAGGGGGGGGAAGTGGCTACACCTTC
CDR3aa: CSVEGGGSGYTF

abundance: NA
d_gene: NA
j_gene: TRBJ2-7
v_gene: TRBV7-9
CDR3nt: TGTGCCAGCAGCTTAGGGCCAAACGAGCAGTACTTC
CDR3aa: CASSLGPNEQYF

abundance: NA
d_gene: NA
j_gene: TRBJ1-6
v_gene: TRBV5-4
CDR3nt: TGTGCCAGCAGCACCTCCGGGATAGTGGATTCACCCCTCCACTTT
CDR3aa: CASSTSGIVDSPLHF

abundance: few
d_gene: NA
j_gene: TRBJ2-5
v_gene: TRBV7-2
CDR3nt: TGTGCCAGCAGCCCATTTAGGGGAGAGACCCAGTACTTC
CDR3aa: CASSPFRGETQYF

abundance: NA
d_gene: TRBD2
j_gene: TRBJ2-1
v_gene: TRBV27
CDR3nt: TGTGCCAGCAGCGGGACTAGAGAGCAGTTCTTC
CDR3aa: CASSGTREQFF

abundance: NA
d_gene: TRBD2
j_gene: TRBJ2-3
v_gene: TRBV6-6
CDR3nt: TGTGCCAGCTCCGGACTAGCGGGAGCAACCTTT
CDR3aa: CASSGLAGATF

abundance: few
d_gene: NA
j_gene: TRBJ2-2
v_gene: TRBV2
CDR3nt: TGTGCCAGCAGTGCTTCCCCGAACACCGGGGAGCTGTTTTTT
CDR3aa: CASSASPNTGELFF

abundance: few
d_gene: TRBD2
j_gene: TRBJ2-1
v_gene: TRBV11-2
CDR3nt: TGTGCCAGCTGTAGCCTCTCTAGCGGGGGGGCCGATGAGCAGTTCTTC
CDR3aa: CASCSLSSGGADEQFF

abundance: NA
d_gene: NA
j_gene: TRBJ1-1
v_gene: TRBV28
CDR3nt: TGTGCCAGCAGTTTACCGGACAGGAACACTGAAGCTTTCTTT
CDR3aa: CASSLPDRNTEAFF

abundance: NA
d_gene: NA
j_gene: TRBJ1-2
v_gene: TRBV2
CDR3nt: TGTGCCAGCAGTGAACTATTTAATGCGGCAAACTATGGCTACACCTTC
CDR3aa: CASSELFNAANYGYTF

abundance: NA
d_gene: NA
j_gene: TRBJ2-1
v_gene: TRBV7-9
CDR3nt: TGTGCCAGCAGCTTAGAGGTGGGGCAGGGGAAGTTCTTC
CDR3aa: CASSLEVGQGKFF

abundance: NA
d_gene: TRBD1
j_gene: TRBJ2-7
v_gene: TRBV28
CDR3nt: TGTGCCAGCAGTCAGCGGACAGGGCGGGACTACGAGCAGTACTTC
CDR3aa: CASSQRTGRDYEQYF

abundance: NA
d_gene: TRBD1
j_gene: TRBJ1-5
v_gene: TRBV6-5
CDR3nt: TGTGCCAGCAGTTCTACAGGGGGCTCTCAGCCCCAGCATTTT
CDR3aa: CASSSTGGSQPQHF

abundance: NA
d_gene: NA
j_gene: TRBJ2-7
v_gene: TRBV6-5
CDR3nt: TGTGCCAGCGGACAGCGCTACGAGCAGTACTTC
CDR3aa: CASGQRYEQYF

abundance: NA
d_gene: TRBD1
j_gene: TRBJ2-3
v_gene: TRBV5-1
CDR3nt: TGCGCCAGCCTTCCAGGGGGTTTCAGCACAGATACGCAGTATTTT
CDR3aa: CASLPGGFSTDTQYF

abundance: NA
d_gene: NA
j_gene: TRBJ1-1
v_gene: TRBV27
CDR3nt: TGTGCCAGCAGCCGTATAATGAACACTGAAGCTTTCTTT
CDR3aa: CASSRIMNTEAFF